Below, 31 T cell receptor beta chains from the same sample are listed, as sequenced in a study of cytomegalovirus exposure and HLA in healthy donors (TCRdb year 2017). To prepare the library, the immunoSEQ multiplex PCR assay was applied. The multiplex PCR relied on a mix of 60 forward primers for TCR Vbeta segments and 13 reverse primers for TCR Jbeta segments. TCRdb took this table from immuneACCESS and kept in-frame rearrangements with V and J called. Such tables lack part of the clones; where checked against another copy, unresolved V genes explain under half of the gap, and the rest is unexplained. Within this sample are about 68,000 clones, with roughly four fifths of them counted one time only. 5% to 8.5% of the sample rests with the top ten. Sequencing was done on a sample of PBMCs. The receptors derive from a human donor in good health.

This clone came up once. The genes are TRBV12-5 and TRBJ2-1, with D possibly matching TRBD1 (6 bases). Germline loops: CDR1 LGHNT, CDR2 FRNRAP. The CDR3 spans 11 residues. Between the trimmed V and J ends, which lost 5 bases and 8 bases, there was a span of 7 bases. The chain's CDR3 is CASGTGYEQFF. The CDR3 coding sequence is TGTGCTAGTGGTACAGGGTATGAGCAGTTCTTC.

The table lists this clone with a few counts. This chain uses TRBV19 with TRBJ1-5; D might be TRBD1 (6 bases). This CDR3 contains 16 residues. CDR1 is LNHDA and CDR2 is SQIVND in the germline V gene (reference sequence). V was clipped by 7 bases and J by 1 base, with 17 bases between them. The CDR3 loop reads CASNPDRRGSNQPQHF. The CDR3 bases are TGTGCCAGTAACCCGGACAGACGGGGAAGCAATCAGCCCCAGCATTTT. Variable domain in full (rest from reference TRBV19 and TRBJ1-5): DGGITQSPKYLFRKEGQNVTLSCEQNLNHDAMYWYRQDPGQGLRLIYYSQIVNDFQKGDIAEGYSVSREKKESFPLTVTSAQKNPTAFYLCASNPDRRGSNQPQHFGDGTRLSIL.

The chain couples TRBV6-5 to TRBJ2-5; TRBD1 might be the D (5 bases). The DNA end is more similar to TRBJ2-7, so the J call may be wrong. The CDR3 is 13 amino acids. Per germline, CDR1 MNHEY and CDR2 SVGAGI. The CDR3 spells CASSLGVSYEQYF. In DNA, the CDR3 is TGTGCCAGCAGTTTAGGGGTATCCTACGAGCAGTACTTC.

V is TRBV11-1 and J is TRBJ1-1; the D gene is possibly TRBD1 (5 bases). There are 14 residues in the CDR3. The V gene lost 4 bases and the J gene lost 1 base, with 10 bases spanning the gap. Looked up from germline, CDR1 is SGHAT and CDR2 is FQDESV (reference sequence). The CDR3 nucleotides read TGTGCCAGCAGCTCAGGGATAGAGAACACTGAAGCTTTCTTT. Its translation is CASSSGIENTEAFF.

V gene TRBV6-5 combines with J gene TRBJ1-5; maybe TRBD1 (5 bases). The CDR3 covers 13 residues. Per the germline V gene, CDR1 is MNHEY and CDR2 is SVGAGI. The V and J ends lost 8 bases and 4 bases respectively, with 12 bases between them. Here the CDR3 reads CASGDFPNQPQHF. The DNA for the CDR3 is TGTGCCAGCGGGGACTTCCCGAATCAGCCCCAGCATTTT.

V gene TRBV7-9 combines with J gene TRBJ2-7; 7 nucleotides line up with TRBD1. With 5 bases clipped from V and 0 bases from J, the junction kept 7 bases outside the gene matches. From germline, CDR1 is SEHNR and CDR2 FQNEAQ (reference sequence). CDR3 length: 15 residues. CDR3 nucleotides: TGTGCCAGCAGCACGACAGGGACCAGCTCCTACGAGCAGTACTTC. Residues: CASSTTGTSSYEQYF.

CDR3 amino acids: CASSLEGTVKPQHF. As DNA, the CDR3 is TGTGCCAGCAGCTTGGAAGGGACAGTCAAGCCCCAGCATTTT. J is TRBJ1-5 and V is TRBV7-9; 7 nucleotides align to TRBD1. This CDR3 comprises 14 residues. The V gene's germline CDR1 is SEHNR and CDR2 FQNEAQ (reference sequence). With V trimmed by 3 bases and J by 8 bases, 7 bases remained unmatched. Together with reference TRBV7-9 and TRBJ1-5, the CDR3 gives the full variable domain: DTGVSQNPRHKITKRGQNVTFRCDPISEHNRLYWYRQTLGQGPEFLTYFQNEAQLEKSRLLSDRFSAERPKGSFSTLEIQRTEQGDSAMYLCASSLEGTVKPQHFGDGTRLSIL.

The chain couples TRBV18 to TRBJ2-5; D is possibly TRBD2 (6 bases). Per germline, CDR1 KGHSH and CDR2 LQKENI. The V end was cut by 6 bases, the J end by 5 bases, with 16 bases between. This CDR3 is built from 14 residues. Here the CDR3 DNA reads TGTGCCAGCTCCCGGGACTCAACGAGGGAGACCCAGTACTTC. It translates to CASSRDSTRETQYF. The complete variable domain, with remaining parts taken from reference TRBV18 and TRBJ2-5, reads NAGVMQNPRHLVRRRGQEARLRCSPMKGHSHVYWYRQLPEEGLKFMVYLQKENIIDESGMPKERFSAEFPKEGPSILRIQQVVRGDSAAYFCASSRDSTRETQYFGPGTRLLVL.

The gene calls are TRBV30 and TRBJ2-7; 8 bases match TRBD1. CDR1 GTSNPN and CDR2 SVGIG come from the germline V gene (reference sequence). V shed 5 bases, J shed 1 base, and the junction held 7 bases outside the gene matches. The CDR3 sequence is 14 residues long. The CDR3 sequence is CAWDRGSVSYEQYF. The CDR3 bases are TGTGCCTGGGACAGGGGCTCGGTATCCTACGAGCAGTACTTC.

The chain has TRBV2 and TRBJ1-2; D possibly corresponds to TRBD1 (6 bases). V lost 6 bases to trimming and J lost 0 bases, with 17 bases between them. The CDR3 totals 16 residues. Germline V CDR1 and CDR2: SNHLY, FYNNEI. As DNA, the CDR3 is TGTGCCAGCAGCAGGGGACTACTGACTCCTAACTATGGCTACACCTTC. It is translated as CASSRGLLTPNYGYTF.

CDR3 coding DNA: TGTGCCAGCACCCTCACAGGGGCGGAGCAAGAGACCCAGTACTTC. Amino acids: CASTLTGAEQETQYF. The rearrangement links TRBV7-9 to TRBJ2-5; TRBD1 agrees at 7 bases. V lost 7 bases to trimming and J lost 2 bases; unmatched junction nucleotides: 10. The length of the CDR3 is 15 residues. CDR1 is SEHNR and CDR2 is FQNEAQ in the germline V gene (reference sequence).

The chain recombines TRBV11-3 with TRBJ2-1; 14 nucleotides agree with TRBD2. Losses at the gene ends were 4 bases for V and 1 base for J; bases not matched to a gene: 3. Germline CDR1 SGHNT, CDR2 YENEEA. This CDR3 spans 17 amino acids. In nucleotides, the CDR3 is TGTGCCAGCAGCTCGGGACTAGCGGGGGCATCCTACAATGAGCAGTTCTTC. Residues: CASSSGLAGASYNEQFF.

The chain combines TRBV15 with TRBJ1-5; 8 nucleotides agree with TRBD1. Germline CDR1 is LNHNV and CDR2 is YYDKDF (reference sequence). J gave up 4 bases and V 5 bases, and 13 bases lay outside the gene matches. The length of the CDR3 is 17 residues. CDR3 in amino acids: CATSWQGAGLGNQPQHF. The CDR3 DNA reads TGTGCCACCAGCTGGCAGGGGGCAGGGTTAGGAAATCAGCCCCAGCATTTT.

CDR3 residues: CASSFGGGETQYF. The CDR3 nucleotides are TGTGCCAGCAGCTTTGGGGGCGGGGAGACCCAGTACTTC. The chain uses TRBV5-4 and TRBJ2-5; the D gene is possibly TRBD1 (6 bases). The CDR3 covers 13 residues. The V end lost 2 bases, the J end lost 5 bases, and 10 bases lay between the germline ends. CDR1 is SGHNT and CDR2 is YYREEE in the germline V gene (reference sequence).

The gene calls are TRBV5-1 and TRBJ1-1; 8 bases are a match to TRBD1. This CDR3 is 16 amino acids long. Germline CDR1 reads SGHRS; CDR2 reads YFSETQ. Trimming cost V 4 bases and J 2 bases; bases outside gene matches: 10. CDR3 sequence (DNA): TGCGCCAGCAGCCCACTCCCAGGGGGCTCAAACACTGAAGCTTTCTTT. Its translation: CASSPLPGGSNTEAFF.

V and J are TRBV5-8 and TRBJ1-2; D perhaps matches TRBD1 (6 bases). The V gene lost 4 bases and the J gene lost 0 bases, with 16 bases spanning the gap. The CDR3 covers 16 residues. Germline CDR1 is SGHTS and CDR2 is YDEGEE. In DNA, the CDR3 is TGTGCCAGCAGCCTTCCGGGCCCAGGGGCTAACTATGGCTACACCTTC. This encodes CASSLPGPGANYGYTF.

This chain joins TRBV6-4 and TRBJ2-2, with 9 positions matching TRBD1. J lost 2 bases, V lost 6 bases, and 7 bases had no gene match. The CDR3 has 16 amino acids. Germline V CDR1 and CDR2: MRHNA, SNTAGT. CDR3 residues: CASSEGTGPNTGELFF. As DNA, the CDR3 is TGTGCCAGCAGCGAGGGGACAGGGCCCAACACCGGGGAGCTGTTTTTT.

The chain employs TRBV27 and TRBJ2-2; 7 bases fit TRBD1. V was pared by 5 bases and J by 4 bases, with 4 bases of the junction left unmatched. The germline V gene has CDR1 MNHEY and CDR2 SMNVEV (reference sequence). The CDR3 runs to 14 residues. The CDR3 region is CASSRQGTTGELFF. The CDR3 region has the DNA TGTGCCAGCAGTCGACAGGGTACCACCGGGGAGCTGTTTTTT.

This sequence joins TRBV15 and TRBJ2-5; 7 nucleotides align to TRBD2. There are 14 residues in the CDR3. Germline V gene data show CDR1 as LNHNV and CDR2 as YYDKDF (reference sequence). J was trimmed by 5 bases and V by 6 bases; bases with no gene match: 9. The CDR3 DNA reads TGTGCCACCAGTACCGGACTAGTGCGGGAGACCCAGTACTTC. As protein: CATSTGLVRETQYF.

This chain connects TRBV2 to TRBJ1-2, with no clear D. The CDR3 spans 12 residues. Germline V gene sequence: CDR1 SNHLY, CDR2 FYNNEI. V lost 9 bases, J lost 5 bases, and 13 bases lay in between. As DNA, the CDR3 is TGTGCCAGTGGGCAAGAGCAATATGGCTACACCTTC. Its protein product is CASGQEQYGYTF.

The genes are TRBV9 and TRBJ1-2, with 7 bases that match TRBD1. CDR1 SGDLS and CDR2 YYNGEE come from the germline V gene. V gave up 3 bases and J gave up 8 bases; unmatched junction bases: 16. The CDR3 loop spans 16 amino acids. CDR3 amino acids: CASSAIDRASTQGYTF. DNA of the CDR3: TGTGCCAGCAGCGCAATAGACAGGGCCTCCACGCAGGGCTACACCTTC.

This clone was seen only once. This chain links TRBV28 with TRBJ2-7; 7 bases fit TRBD1. The V gene end was trimmed by 8 bases and the J gene end by 7 bases; junction bases not matched to a gene: 14. This CDR3 contains 14 residues. Germline assignment: CDR1 MDHEN and CDR2 SYDVKM. This CDR3 is CASRALGDSFEQYF. The CDR3, as DNA: TGTGCCAGCCGCGCCCTGGGGGACAGCTTTGAGCAGTACTTC.

This clone is medium-sized within its sample. V gene TRBV7-9 combines with J gene TRBJ1-5; no definite D call. V lost 5 bases and J lost 5, with 4 bases in between. Germline CDR1 reads SEHNR; CDR2 reads FQNEAQ (reference sequence). The CDR3 runs 11 residues. CDR3 sequence (DNA): TGTGCCAGCAGCGCGGATCAGCCCCAGCATTTT. Its protein is CASSADQPQHF.

This chain joins TRBV29-1 and TRBJ1-1, with TRBD1 matching 11 bases. The germline gives CDR1 SQVTM, CDR2 ANQGSEA. V dropped 6 bases and J dropped 1; count of bases not matched to a gene: 13. This CDR3 is built from 17 residues. The CDR3 loop reads CSVRGTGGELRNTEAFF. In DNA, the CDR3 is TGCAGCGTCCGTGGGACAGGGGGAGAACTGAGGAACACTGAAGCTTTCTTT.

The chain recombines TRBV5-4 with TRBJ2-5, with 8 nucleotides matching TRBD2. The V and J ends lost 4 bases and 5 bases, in that order; junction bases with no gene match: 10. The CDR3 length is 15 residues. Germline V gene data show CDR1 as SGHNT and CDR2 as YYREEE (reference sequence). CDR3 protein: CASSLDPAGGETQYF. The CDR3 DNA sequence: TGTGCCAGCAGCCTCGACCCGGCGGGGGGCGAGACCCAGTACTTC. The variable domain in full, completed from reference TRBV5-4 and TRBJ2-5, reads ETGVTQSPTHLIKTRGQQVTLRCSSQSGHNTVSWYQQALGQGPQFIFQYYREEENGRGNFPPRFSGLQFPNYSSELNVNALELDDSALYLCASSLDPAGGETQYFGPGTRLLVL.

The rearrangement joins TRBV9 to TRBJ2-2, with D possibly being TRBD1 (5 bases). Trimming pared 0 bases from V and 2 bases from J, leaving 17 bases between. CDR1 is SGDLS and CDR2 is YYNGEE in the germline V gene. The CDR3 totals 18 residues. The CDR3, as DNA: TGTGCCAGCAGCGTAGAGGTGGTGGGGCGGACAAACACCGGGGAGCTGTTTTTT. Residues: CASSVEVVGRTNTGELFF.

The V gene is TRBV29-1, the J gene TRBJ1-2; D possibly corresponds to TRBD1 (6 bases). The CDR3 has 11 amino acids. Germline V gene sequence: CDR1 SQVTM, CDR2 ANQGSEA. Deletions cut 7 bases from V and 7 bases from J, with 13 bases between. The CDR3 here is CSETTGGGYTF. The CDR3 nucleotides read TGCAGCGAGACGACAGGCGGTGGCTACACCTTC.

The chain is built from TRBV21-1 and TRBJ2-4; no check of the table's D call, TRBD2, against the DNA was made. TRBV21-1 is a recognized pseudogene. The CDR3 runs to 17 residues. CDR3 sequence (DNA): TGTGCCAGCAGCAAAAACCTAGCGGGGGGGAACAAAAACATTCAGTACTTC. The encoded protein is CASSKNLAGGNKNIQYF.

J is TRBJ2-2 and V is TRBV7-8, with D possibly TRBD2 on 6 matching bases. The CDR3 has 14 amino acids. Germline-derived CDR1 and CDR2 are SGHVS and FQNEAQ. Trimming took 7 bases from V and 4 from J, leaving 13 bases between them. The CDR3 DNA is TGTGCCAGCACCTGGGGGGTAGGCACCGGGGAGCTGTTTTTT. Its protein is CASTWGVGTGELFF.

This clone showed up just once. The V and J genes are TRBV5-1 and TRBJ1-1, with 9 bases fitting TRBD1. The V segment lost 3 bases and the J segment 0 bases; nucleotides outside the gene matches: 15. CDR3 length: 19 residues. Germline V CDR1 and CDR2: SGHRS, YFSETQ. The CDR3, as DNA: TGCGCCAGCAGCTCGGGAGCACAGGGGGCTCTCCCAATGAACACTGAAGCTTTCTTT. Translated, it gives CASSSGAQGALPMNTEAFF.

The V gene is TRBV19, the J gene TRBJ2-7; 10 positions match TRBD1. The germline gives CDR1 LNHDA, CDR2 SQIVND (reference sequence). There are 17 residues in the CDR3. The V segment lost 3 bases and the J segment 0 bases; nucleotides outside the gene matches: 8. This chain's CDR3 is CASSMWTGGMSSYEQYF. In nucleotides, the CDR3 is TGTGCCAGTAGTATGTGGACAGGGGGAATGAGCTCCTACGAGCAGTACTTC.